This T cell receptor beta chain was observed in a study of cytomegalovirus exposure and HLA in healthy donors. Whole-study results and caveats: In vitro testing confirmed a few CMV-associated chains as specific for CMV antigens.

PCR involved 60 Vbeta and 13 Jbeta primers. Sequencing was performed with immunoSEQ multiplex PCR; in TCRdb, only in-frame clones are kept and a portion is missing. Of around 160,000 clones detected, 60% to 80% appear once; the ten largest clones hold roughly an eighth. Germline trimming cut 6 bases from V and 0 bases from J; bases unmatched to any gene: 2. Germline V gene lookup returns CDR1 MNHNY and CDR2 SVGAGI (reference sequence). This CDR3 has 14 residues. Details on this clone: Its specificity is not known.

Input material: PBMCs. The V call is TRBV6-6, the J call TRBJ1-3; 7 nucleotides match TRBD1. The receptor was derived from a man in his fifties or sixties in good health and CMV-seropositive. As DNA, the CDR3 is TGTGCCAGCAGGGGACAGTACTCTGGAAACACCATATATTTT. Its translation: CASRGQYSGNTIYF.